The present T cell receptor beta chain was sequenced within a study of shared clonotypes between healthy human individuals. Study findings and constraints: It was anticipated that sequencing depth would influence how many clonotypes donors shared. Large depth notwithstanding, sorted-subset sequencing proved incomplete by rarefaction. Few donors restricted represented genetic and exposure-history diversity. Of the naive CD4 clonotypes, around 4.7% were shared across several donors.

This CDR3 is 19 amino acids long. Looked up from germline, CDR1 is WNHNN and CDR2 is SYGVQD (reference sequence). Trimming took 0 bases from V and 2 from J, leaving 22 bases between them. Details on this clone: Its antigen is undetermined.

Sequencing used immunoSEQ multiplex PCR; TCRdb keeps in-frame clones, though not all of them. Found here are about 2.1 million clones, about 92% of them singletons; the top ten hold about 1.5%. Positive CCR7 selection of CD45RO-negative cells yielded the naive CD8 cells, and terminally differentiated effector memory CD45RA+ cells were excluded. The J gene is TRBJ1-2, the V gene TRBV10-1, with D possibly being TRBD1 (6 bases). Sequenced: naive CD8+ T cells from PBMCs. This clonotype was sampled from a man younger than 35 in good health. Some clones in this sample may be carry-over from other donors' samples. CDR3 bases: TGCGCCAGCAGTGAGTCCCCCCTCAGGGGTCGCGTGTGGAACTATGGCTACACCTTC. It is translated as CASSESPLRGRVWNYGYTF.